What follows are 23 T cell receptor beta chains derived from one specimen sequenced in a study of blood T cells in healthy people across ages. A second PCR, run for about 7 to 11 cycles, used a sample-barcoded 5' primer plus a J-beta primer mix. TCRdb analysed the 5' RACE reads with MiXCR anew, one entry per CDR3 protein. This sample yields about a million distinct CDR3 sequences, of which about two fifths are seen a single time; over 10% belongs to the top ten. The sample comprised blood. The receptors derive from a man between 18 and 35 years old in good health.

DNA for the CDR3: TGCGCCAGCAGCTTGGATAGCGGGGTCTACTATGGCTACACCTTC. It translates to CASSLDSGVYYGYTF. The chain uses TRBV5-1 and TRBJ1-2; D call uncertain. Germline assignment: CDR1 SGHRS and CDR2 YFSETQ. CDR3 length: 15 residues. Trimming stripped 0 bases from V and 3 bases from J, with 12 bases between.

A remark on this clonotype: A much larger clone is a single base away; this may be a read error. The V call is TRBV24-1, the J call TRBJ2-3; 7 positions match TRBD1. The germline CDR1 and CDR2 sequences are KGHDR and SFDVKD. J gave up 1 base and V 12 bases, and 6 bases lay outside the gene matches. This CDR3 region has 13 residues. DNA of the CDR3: TGTGCCGCTCGGACAGGCGGCACAGATACGCAGTATTTT. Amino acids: CAARTGGTDTQYF.

The CDR3 reads CSARSGGGYTF. The CDR3 bases are TGCAGTGCTAGATCAGGCGGAGGCTACACCTTC. The gene calls are TRBV20-1 and TRBJ1-2; D is ambiguous. This CDR3 spans 11 amino acids. Trimming took 2 bases from V and 8 from J, leaving 9 bases between them. Germline V lookup: CDR1 DFQATT, CDR2 SNEGSKA (reference sequence).

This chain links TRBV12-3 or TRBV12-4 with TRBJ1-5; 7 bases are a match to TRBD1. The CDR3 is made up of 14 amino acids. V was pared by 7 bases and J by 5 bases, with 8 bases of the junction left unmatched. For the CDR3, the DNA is TGTGCCAGCAACCTACAGGGGTGGGATCAGCCCCAGCATTTT. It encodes CASNLQGWDQPQHF.

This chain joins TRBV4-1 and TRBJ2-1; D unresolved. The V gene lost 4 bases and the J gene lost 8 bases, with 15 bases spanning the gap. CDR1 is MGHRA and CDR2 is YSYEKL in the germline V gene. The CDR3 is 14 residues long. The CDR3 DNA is TGCGCCAGCAGCCCGCGGCTGTCTGGTCATGAGCAGTTCTTC. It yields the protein CASSPRLSGHEQFF.

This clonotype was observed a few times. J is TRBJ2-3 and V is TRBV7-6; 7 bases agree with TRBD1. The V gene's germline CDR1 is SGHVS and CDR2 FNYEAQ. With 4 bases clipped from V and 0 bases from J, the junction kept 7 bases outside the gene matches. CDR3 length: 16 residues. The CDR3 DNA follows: TGTGCCAGCAGCTACCGGGACAGTGGAAGCACAGATACGCAGTATTTT. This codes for CASSYRDSGSTDTQYF.

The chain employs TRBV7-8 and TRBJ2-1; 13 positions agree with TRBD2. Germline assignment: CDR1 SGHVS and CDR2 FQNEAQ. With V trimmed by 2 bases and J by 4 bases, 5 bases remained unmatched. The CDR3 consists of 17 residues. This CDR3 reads CASSLRRLAGGYNEQFF. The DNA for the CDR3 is TGTGCCAGCAGCTTACGTCGACTAGCGGGGGGTTACAATGAGCAGTTCTTC.

CDR3 DNA: TGTGCCAGCAGCTTTTCAGGGACTCCCACCTACAATGAGCAGTTCTTC. Translating gives CASSFSGTPTYNEQFF. V gene TRBV7-2 combines with J gene TRBJ2-1; maybe TRBD2 (6 bases). Germline assignment: CDR1 SGHTA and CDR2 FQGNSA. The V gene lost 3 bases and the J gene lost 2 bases, with 14 bases spanning the gap. This CDR3 comprises 16 residues.

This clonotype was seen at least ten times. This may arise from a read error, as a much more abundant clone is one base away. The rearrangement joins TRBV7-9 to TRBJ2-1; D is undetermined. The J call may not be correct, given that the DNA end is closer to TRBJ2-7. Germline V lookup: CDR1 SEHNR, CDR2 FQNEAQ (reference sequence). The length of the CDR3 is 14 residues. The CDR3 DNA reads TGTGCCAGCAGCTTAGCGGGGTCCTACAATGAGCAGTACTTC. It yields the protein CASSLAGSYNEQYF.

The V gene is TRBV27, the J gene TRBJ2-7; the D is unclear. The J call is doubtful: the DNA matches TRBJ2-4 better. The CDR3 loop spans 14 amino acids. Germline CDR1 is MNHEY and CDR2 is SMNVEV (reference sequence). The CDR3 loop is CASSSVVEGYIQYF. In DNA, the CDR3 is TGTGCCAGCAGTTCAGTGGTAGAAGGGTACATTCAGTACTTC.

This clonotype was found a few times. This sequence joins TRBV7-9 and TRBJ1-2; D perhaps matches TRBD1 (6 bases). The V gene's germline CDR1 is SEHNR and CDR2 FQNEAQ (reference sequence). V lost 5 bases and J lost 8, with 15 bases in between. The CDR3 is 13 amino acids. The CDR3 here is CASSPDSNAGYTF. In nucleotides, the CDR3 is TGTGCCAGCAGCCCGGACAGTAACGCGGGCTACACCTTC.

The CDR3 nucleotides read TGTGCCAGCAGTGGAGGGACGGGTGAGCAGTACTTC. It encodes CASSGGTGEQYF. This sequence joins TRBV2 and TRBJ2-7; D is possibly TRBD1 or TRBD2 (5 bases each). CDR1 SNHLY and CDR2 FYNNEI come from the germline V gene. Trimming removed 4 bases from V and 7 bases from J, with 11 bases in between. The CDR3 sequence is 12 residues long.

CDR3 sequence reads: CASIRATGELFF. The DNA for the CDR3 is TGTGCCAGCATCAGGGCAACCGGGGAGCTGTTTTTT. The rearrangement joins TRBV12-3 or TRBV12-4 to TRBJ2-2; possible D gene TRBD1, 5 bases. This CDR3 is built from 12 residues. V lost 7 bases to trimming and J lost 5 bases, with 8 bases between them.

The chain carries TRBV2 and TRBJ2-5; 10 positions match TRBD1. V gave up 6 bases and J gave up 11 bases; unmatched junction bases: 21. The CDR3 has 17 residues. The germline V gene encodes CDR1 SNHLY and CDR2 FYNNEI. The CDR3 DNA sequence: TGTGCCAGCAGCGCCATCGACCGGGACAGGGGTTTGAGTGAGCAGTACTTC. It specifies CASSAIDRDRGLSEQYF.

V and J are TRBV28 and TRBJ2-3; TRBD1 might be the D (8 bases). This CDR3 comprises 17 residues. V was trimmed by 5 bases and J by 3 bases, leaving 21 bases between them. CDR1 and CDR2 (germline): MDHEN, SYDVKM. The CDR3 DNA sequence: TGTGCCAGCAGTCACGGGAGACAGGGGAGGGGGACAGATACGCAGTATTTT. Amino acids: CASSHGRQGRGTDTQYF.

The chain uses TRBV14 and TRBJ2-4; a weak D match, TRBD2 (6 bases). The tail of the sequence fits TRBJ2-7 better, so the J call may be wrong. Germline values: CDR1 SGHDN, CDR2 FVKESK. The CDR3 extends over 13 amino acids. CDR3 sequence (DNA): TGTGCCAGCAGCGGCCCGGGAGCCTACGAGCAGTACTTC. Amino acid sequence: CASSGPGAYEQYF.

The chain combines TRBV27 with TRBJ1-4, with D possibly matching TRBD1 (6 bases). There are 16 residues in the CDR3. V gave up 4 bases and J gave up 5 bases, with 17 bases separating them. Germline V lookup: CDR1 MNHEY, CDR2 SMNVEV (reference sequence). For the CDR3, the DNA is TGTGCCAGCAGTTGGAGCCAGGGGAGGGGGAATGAAAAACTGTTTTTT. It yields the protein CASSWSQGRGNEKLFF.

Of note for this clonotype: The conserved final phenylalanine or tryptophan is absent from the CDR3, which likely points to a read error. The CDR3 loop reads CASSLTGGGNSPLHL. The CDR3 coding sequence is TGTGCCAGCAGCTTAACGGGGGGCGGGAATTCACCCCTCCACCTT. The genes are TRBV7-3 and TRBJ1-6, with D perhaps TRBD1 (6 bases). The length of the CDR3 is 15 residues. Germline lookup yields CDR1 SGHTA and CDR2 FQGTGA. V lost 0 bases and J lost 7, with 10 bases in between.

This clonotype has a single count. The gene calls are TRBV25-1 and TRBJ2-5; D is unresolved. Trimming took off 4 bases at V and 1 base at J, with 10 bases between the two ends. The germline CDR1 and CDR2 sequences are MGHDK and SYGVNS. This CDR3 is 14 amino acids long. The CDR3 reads CASSVSISQETQYF. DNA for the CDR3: TGTGCCAGCAGTGTATCGATCAGCCAAGAGACCCAGTACTTC.

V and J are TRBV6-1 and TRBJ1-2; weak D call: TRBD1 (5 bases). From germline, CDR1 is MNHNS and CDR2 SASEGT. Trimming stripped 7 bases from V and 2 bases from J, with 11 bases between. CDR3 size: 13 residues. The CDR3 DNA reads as TGTGCCAGCATTGGGGGATTGAACTATGGCTACACCTTC. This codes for CASIGGLNYGYTF.

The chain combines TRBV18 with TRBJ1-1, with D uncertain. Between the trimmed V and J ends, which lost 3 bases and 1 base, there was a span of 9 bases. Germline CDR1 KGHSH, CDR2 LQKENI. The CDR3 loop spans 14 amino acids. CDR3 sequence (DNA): TGTGCCAGCTCACCCCTTCACCCGAACACTGAAGCTTTCTTT. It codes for CASSPLHPNTEAFF. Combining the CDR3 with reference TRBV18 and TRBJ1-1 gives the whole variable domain NAGVMQNPRHLVRRRGQEARLRCSPMKGHSHVYWYRQLPEEGLKFMVYLQKENIIDESGMPKERFSAEFPKEGPSILRIQQVVRGDSAAYFCASSPLHPNTEAFFGQGTRLTVV.

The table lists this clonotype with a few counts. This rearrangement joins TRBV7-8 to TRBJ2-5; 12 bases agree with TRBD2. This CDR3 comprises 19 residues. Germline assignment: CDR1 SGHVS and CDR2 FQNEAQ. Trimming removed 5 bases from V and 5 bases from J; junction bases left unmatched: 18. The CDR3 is CASSPIPWRTSGASETQYF. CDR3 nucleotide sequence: TGTGCCAGCAGCCCTATTCCTTGGCGGACTAGCGGGGCCTCGGAGACCCAGTACTTC.

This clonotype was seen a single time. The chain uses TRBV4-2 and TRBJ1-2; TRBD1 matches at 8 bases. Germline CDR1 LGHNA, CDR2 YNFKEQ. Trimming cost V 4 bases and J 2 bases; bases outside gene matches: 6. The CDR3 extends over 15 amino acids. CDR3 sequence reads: CASSRGAGGNYGYTF. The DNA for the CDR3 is TGTGCCAGCAGCCGGGGGGCAGGGGGCAACTATGGCTACACCTTC.